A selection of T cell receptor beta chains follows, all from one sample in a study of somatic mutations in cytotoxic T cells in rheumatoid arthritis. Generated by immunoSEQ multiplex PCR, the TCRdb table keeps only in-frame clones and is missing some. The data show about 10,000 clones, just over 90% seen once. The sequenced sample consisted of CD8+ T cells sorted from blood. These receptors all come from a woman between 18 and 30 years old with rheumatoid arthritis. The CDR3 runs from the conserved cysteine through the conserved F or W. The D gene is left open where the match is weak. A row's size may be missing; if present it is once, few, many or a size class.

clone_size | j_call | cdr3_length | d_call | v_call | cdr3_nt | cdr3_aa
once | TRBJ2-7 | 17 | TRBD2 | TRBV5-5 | TGTGCCAGCAGCTTGGCCACAACTAGCGGGATCTACTACGAGCAGTACTTC | CASSLATTSGIYYEQYF
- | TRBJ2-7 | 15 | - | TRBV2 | TGTGCCAGCAGTGAAGCGGGGGGGCCGACCTACGAGCAGTACTTC | CASSEAGGPTYEQYF
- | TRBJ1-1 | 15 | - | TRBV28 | TGTGCCAGCAGTTTTGGTCCGGGGTTGAACACTGAAGCTTTCTTT | CASSFGPGLNTEAFF
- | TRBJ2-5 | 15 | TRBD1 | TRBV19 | TGTGCCAGTAGTATCGGGACAGGGATACGGGAGACCCAGTACTTC | CASSIGTGIRETQYF
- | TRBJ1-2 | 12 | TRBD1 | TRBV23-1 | TGCGCCAGCAACAGGGGGCCTTATGGCTACACCTTC | CASNRGPYGYTF
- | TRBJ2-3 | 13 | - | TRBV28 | TGTGCCGTCAGCGTAGAGGGCACAGATACGCAGTATTTT | CAVSVEGTDTQYF
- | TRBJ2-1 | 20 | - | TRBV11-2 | TGTGCCAGCAGCTTAGAAAGCTCCGGAGTAGCGGCTAGCTCCTACAATGAGCAGTTCTTC | CASSLESSGVAASSYNEQFF
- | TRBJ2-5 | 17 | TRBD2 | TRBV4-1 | TGCGCCAGCAGCCAAGAGATGGCTAGCGGACACCAAGAGACCCAGTACTTC | CASSQEMASGHQETQYF
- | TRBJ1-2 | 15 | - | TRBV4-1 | TGCGCCAGCAGCCGGAGAGGGTTGCAGGTCTGGGGCTACACCTTC | CASSRRGLQVWGYTF
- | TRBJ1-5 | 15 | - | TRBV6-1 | TGTGCCAGCAGTGAGGTGGCGGGGAGCAATCAGCCCCAGCATTTT | CASSEVAGSNQPQHF
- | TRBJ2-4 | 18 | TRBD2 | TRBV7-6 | TGTGCCAGCAGCGCCCGACTAGCGGGAACCCTAGCCAAAAACATTCAGTACTTC | CASSARLAGTLAKNIQYF
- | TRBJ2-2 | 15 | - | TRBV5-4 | TGTGCCAGCAGCTTGTGGGCGGGTACAACCGGGGAGCTGTTTTTT | CASSLWAGTTGELFF
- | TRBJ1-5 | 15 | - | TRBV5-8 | TGTGCCAGCAGCTTGGATGGGGGGGCGGGTCAGCCCCAGCATTTT | CASSLDGGAGQPQHF
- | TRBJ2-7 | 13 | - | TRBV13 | TGTGCCAGCAGCTTAGGAGGGGACTACGAGCAGTACTTC | CASSLGGDYEQYF
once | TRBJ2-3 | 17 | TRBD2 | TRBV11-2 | TGTGCCAGCAGCTTAGATCGTTTAGCGGGAGCGTGGGATACGCAGTATTTT | CASSLDRLAGAWDTQYF
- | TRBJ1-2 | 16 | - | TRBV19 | TGTGCCAGTAGTATAACGCGAGGGACAACTAACTATGGCTACACCTTC | CASSITRGTTNYGYTF
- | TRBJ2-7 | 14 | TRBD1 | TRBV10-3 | TGTGCCATCAACACCGGGACAGACTTCGACGAGCAGTACTTC | CAINTGTDFDEQYF
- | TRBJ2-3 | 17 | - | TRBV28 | TGTGCCAGCAGTTCCCAGAGGGAGCTAGTAAATTCCGATACGCAGTATTTT | CASSSQRELVNSDTQYF
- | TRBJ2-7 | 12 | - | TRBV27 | TGTGCCAGCAGACCCGACAGTGACGAGCAGTACTTC | CASRPDSDEQYF
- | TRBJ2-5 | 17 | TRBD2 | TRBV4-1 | TGCGCCAGCAGCCACCCTTCTAGCGGGAGGGCCCGAGAGACCCAGTACTTC | CASSHPSSGRARETQYF
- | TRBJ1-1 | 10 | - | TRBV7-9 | TGTGCCAGCAGCGAGGCCGAAGCTTTCTTT | CASSEAEAFF
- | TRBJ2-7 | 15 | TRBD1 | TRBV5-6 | TGTGCCAGCAGCTTGGACGGGACAGGAAACTACGAGCAGTACTTC | CASSLDGTGNYEQYF
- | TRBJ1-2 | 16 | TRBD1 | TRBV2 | TGTGCCAGCAGTGAAGACAGGGGCGCCGACTCTTATGGCTACACCTTC | CASSEDRGADSYGYTF
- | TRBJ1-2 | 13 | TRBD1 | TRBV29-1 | TGCAGCGTACTCGGACAGGGGTACTATGGCTACACCTTC | CSVLGQGYYGYTF
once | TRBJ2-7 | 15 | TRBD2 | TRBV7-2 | TGTGCCAGCAGCTTCCTAGCGGGAGTTACATACGAGCAGTACTTC | CASSFLAGVTYEQYF
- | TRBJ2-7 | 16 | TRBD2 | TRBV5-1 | TGCGCCAGCAGCTTCTCCCTAGCGGGGGAAACCTACGAGCAGTACTTC | CASSFSLAGETYEQYF
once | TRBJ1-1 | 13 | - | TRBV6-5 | TGTGCCAGCAGTTACTCTGAGGCGGCTGAAGCTTTCTTT | CASSYSEAAEAFF
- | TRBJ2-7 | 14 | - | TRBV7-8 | TGTGCCAGCAGCTTAGGGGACATGTACTACGAGCAGTACTTC | CASSLGDMYYEQYF
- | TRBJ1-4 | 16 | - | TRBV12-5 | TGTGCTAGTGGGTTTATTCTGCGGGCAACTAATGAAAAACTGTTTTTT | CASGFILRATNEKLFF
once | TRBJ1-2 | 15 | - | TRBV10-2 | TGCGCCAGCAGTGAGGACCTCCGGGGGTACTATGGCTACACCTTC | CASSEDLRGYYGYTF
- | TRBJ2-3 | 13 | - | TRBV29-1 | TGCAGCGGTGCGCGCCCTAGCACAGATACGCAGTATTTT | CSGARPSTDTQYF
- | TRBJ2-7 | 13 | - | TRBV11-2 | TGTGCCAGCAGCTTTGGCGGCAGCTACGAGCAGTACTTC | CASSFGGSYEQYF
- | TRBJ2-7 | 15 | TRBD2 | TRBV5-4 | TGTGCCAGCAGCTTGGGGCTAGCGGATACCTACGAGCAGTACTTC | CASSLGLADTYEQYF
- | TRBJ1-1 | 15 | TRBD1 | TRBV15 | TGTGCCACCAGCTACCAGGGGGTAATGAACACTGAAGCTTTCTTT | CATSYQGVMNTEAFF
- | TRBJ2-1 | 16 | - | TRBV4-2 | TGTGCCAGCAGCCGAGAGGACGGACTTGCCCACAATGAGCAGTTCTTC | CASSREDGLAHNEQFF
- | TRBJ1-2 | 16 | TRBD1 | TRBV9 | TGTGCCAGCAGCGTGGACGCACAGGGGTTTGACTATGGCTACACCTTC | CASSVDAQGFDYGYTF
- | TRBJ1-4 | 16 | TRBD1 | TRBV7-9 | TGTGCCAGCAGGCCTACAGGGGATCATAAGGGGGAAAAACTGTTTTTT | CASRPTGDHKGEKLFF
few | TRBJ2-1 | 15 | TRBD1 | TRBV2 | TGTGCCAGCTGGGGGCCGGGACAGGGCTTCAATGAGCAGTTCTTC | CASWGPGQGFNEQFF
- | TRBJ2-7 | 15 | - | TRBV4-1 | TGCGCCAGCAGCCAAACCAAGACAGGTTCTTACGAGCAGTACTTC | CASSQTKTGSYEQYF
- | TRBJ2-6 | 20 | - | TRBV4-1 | TGCGCCAGCAGCCAAGGGGATCCGGGACTGAAAGGCTCTGGGGCCAACGTCCTGACTTTC | CASSQGDPGLKGSGANVLTF
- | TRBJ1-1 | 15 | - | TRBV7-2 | TGTGCCAGCAGCCTACCAGGGTTGGTGGACACTGAAGCTTTCTTT | CASSLPGLVDTEAFF
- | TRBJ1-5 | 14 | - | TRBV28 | TGTGCCAGCAGTCAGACAGTTAGCAATCAGCCCCAGCATTTT | CASSQTVSNQPQHF
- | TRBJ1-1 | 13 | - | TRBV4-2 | TGTGCCAGCGGGCAGTTATATGGCACTGAAGCTTTCTTT | CASGQLYGTEAFF
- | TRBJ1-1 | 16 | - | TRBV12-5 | TGTGCTAGTGGTTTAACTGGGAGGGTGGCGAACACTGAAGCTTTCTTT | CASGLTGRVANTEAFF
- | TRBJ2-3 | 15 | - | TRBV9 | TGTGCCAGCAGCGTAGGAGCGGTTAACTCAGATACGCAGTATTTT | CASSVGAVNSDTQYF
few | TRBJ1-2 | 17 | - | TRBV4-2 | TGTGCCAGCAGCCAAGAAGGGATCCCGGGGGGAGACTATGGCTACACCTTC | CASSQEGIPGGDYGYTF
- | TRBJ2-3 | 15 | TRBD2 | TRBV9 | TGTGCCAGCAGCGTAGGCCCTAGCGGGACAGATACGCAGTATTTT | CASSVGPSGTDTQYF
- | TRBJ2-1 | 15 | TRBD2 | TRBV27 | TGTGCCAGCAGTATCGCGGGGGGGTCTTACAATGAGCAGTTCTTC | CASSIAGGSYNEQFF
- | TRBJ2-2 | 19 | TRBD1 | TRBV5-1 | TGCGCCAGCAGCTTGATTCGTACAGGGGGGCCTCCTGGAGTCGGGGAGCTGTTTTTT | CASSLIRTGGPPGVGELFF
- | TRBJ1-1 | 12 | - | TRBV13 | TGTGCCAGCAGCTTAGCAAACACTGAAGCTTTCTTT | CASSLANTEAFF
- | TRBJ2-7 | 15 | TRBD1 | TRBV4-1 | TGCGCCAGCAGCCCGGCCGGGACAGTTTCCTACGAGCAGTACTTC | CASSPAGTVSYEQYF
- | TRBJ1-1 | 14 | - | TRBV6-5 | TGTGCCAGCAGTTACAGAACCGGAGGGGCTGAAGCTTTCTTT | CASSYRTGGAEAFF